This entry lists 31 T cell receptor beta chains sequenced from one sample in a study of blood T cells in healthy people across ages. PCR was performed a second time for about 7 to 12 cycles using a sample-barcoded 5' primer and a J-beta primer mix. One entry per CDR3 protein, called by TCRdb with MiXCR from the 5' RACE reads. The sample records 1.5 million to 2 million distinct CDR3 sequences, 40% to 55% being singletons. The specimen sequenced was blood. These receptors were obtained from a woman aged 40 to 50 in good health.

This clonotype was detected a few times. The V gene is TRBV20-1, the J gene TRBJ1-5; D gene ambiguous. CDR1 is DFQATT and CDR2 is SNEGSKA in the germline V gene (reference sequence). CDR3 size: 13 residues. The V and J ends lost 8 bases and 4 bases respectively, with 15 bases between them. CDR3 DNA: TGCAGTACCCCTCCCCGGAGTAATCAGCCCCAGCATTTT. Encoded protein: CSTPPRSNQPQHF.

V gene TRBV5-5 combines with J gene TRBJ1-2, with a weak D call TRBD1 (5 bases). Germline lookup yields CDR1 SGHKS and CDR2 YYEKEE (reference sequence). V was cut by 4 bases and J by 0 bases, with 16 bases left in between. There are 16 residues in the CDR3. In nucleotides, the CDR3 is TGTGCCAGCAGCACCCTTAGAGGGGCCGCTAACTATGGCTACACCTTC. Amino acid sequence: CASSTLRGAANYGYTF.

This clonotype came up a few times. V usage is TRBV20-1 and J usage is TRBJ2-4; TRBD1 aligns across 8 bases. The germline gives CDR1 DFQATT, CDR2 SNEGSKA (reference sequence). The CDR3 sequence is 13 residues long. Trimming at V came to 3 bases and at J to 13 bases, leaving 11 bases not matched to a gene. The CDR3 DNA reads TGCAGTGCTAGGATCCCAGGGGGCGGGGAGCAGTACTTC. Translating it yields CSARIPGGGEQYF.

The chain carries TRBV20-1 and TRBJ2-1; 8 bases are a match to TRBD2. Judging by the DNA end, TRBJ2-7 fits better; the J call may be wrong. Germline CDR1 is DFQATT and CDR2 is SNEGSKA (reference sequence). This CDR3 region has 15 residues. CDR3 nucleotide sequence: TGCAGTGCTAGGCGTGGCGGGGGGCTGACCTACGAGCAGTACTTC. It is translated as CSARRGGGLTYEQYF.

V and J are TRBV14 and TRBJ1-2, with TRBD1 as a possible D gene (5 bases). Germline values: CDR1 SGHDN, CDR2 FVKESK. V was trimmed by 0 bases and J by 8 bases, leaving 10 bases between them. The CDR3 is 13 residues long. CDR3 nucleotide sequence: TGTGCCAGCAGCCAAGATCCAGGGCGCGGCTACACCTTC. It translates to CASSQDPGRGYTF.

The chain uses TRBV2 and TRBJ1-5; D is unclear. Trimming shortened V by 0 bases and J by 3 bases, and 9 bases separated the two germline ends. The CDR3 loop spans 15 amino acids. In germline, CDR1 is SNHLY, CDR2 FYNNEI. CDR3 in DNA: TGTGCCAGCAGTGAAGCTGCGGGATTCAATCAGCCCCAGCATTTT. Protein: CASSEAAGFNQPQHF.

The chain is built from TRBV5-1 and TRBJ2-3; D gene ambiguous. Germline assignment: CDR1 SGHRS and CDR2 YFSETQ. The CDR3 contains 14 residues. V lost 1 base to trimming and J lost 4 bases, with 10 bases between them. The chain's CDR3 is CASSLSLDADTQYF. Written as DNA, the CDR3 is TGCGCCAGCAGCTTGAGCCTGGACGCAGATACGCAGTATTTT.

The chain combines TRBV24-1 with TRBJ2-1; D possibly uses TRBD1 or TRBD2 (6 bases each). V lost 5 bases and J 3 bases, leaving 13 bases between the germline ends. CDR1 and CDR2 from the germline V gene are KGHDR and SFDVKD. The CDR3 contains 15 residues. Written as DNA, the CDR3 is TGTGCCACCAGTGTTGGGGGGCTCATCTACAATGAGCAGTTCTTC. This gives the protein CATSVGGLIYNEQFF.

V and J are TRBV9 and TRBJ2-1; TRBD2 agrees at 7 bases. V was pared by 3 bases and J by 8 bases, with 11 bases of the junction left unmatched. Per germline, CDR1 SGDLS and CDR2 YYNGEE. The CDR3 covers 15 residues. The CDR3: CASSETGLGNDEQFF. The DNA for the CDR3 is TGTGCCAGCAGCGAAACAGGACTAGGTAATGATGAGCAGTTCTTC.

This chain connects TRBV15 to TRBJ2-7, with D unclear. CDR1 LNHNV and CDR2 YYDKDF come from the germline V gene (reference sequence). The CDR3 runs to 14 residues. With 0 bases removed from V and 3 bases from J, the gap between germline ends came to 9 bases. The CDR3 nucleotides are TGTGCCACCAGCAGAGATGAGGCCAGCTACGAGCAGTACTTC. Its protein product is CATSRDEASYEQYF.

This rearrangement joins TRBV27 to TRBJ2-1; D may be TRBD1 or TRBD2 (5 bases each). Trimming stripped 6 bases from V and 1 base from J, with 19 bases between. Germline V gene data show CDR1 as MNHEY and CDR2 as SMNVEV (reference sequence). The CDR3 is 17 amino acids. CDR3 residues: CASSKPRDGSSYNEQFF. Written as DNA, the CDR3 is TGTGCCAGCAGCAAACCCAGGGACGGAAGTTCCTACAATGAGCAGTTCTTC.

The table lists this clonotype with a few counts. This chain uses TRBV6-2 or TRBV6-3 with TRBJ1-2, with D uncertain. V was cut by 1 base and J by 7 bases, with 10 bases left in between. The germline V gene has CDR1 MNHEY and CDR2 SVGEGT. The CDR3 has 13 residues. The CDR3 reads CASSYFGRAGYTF. CDR3 DNA sequence: TGTGCCAGCAGTTACTTTGGGAGGGCTGGCTACACCTTC.

J is TRBJ2-3 and V is TRBV6-5; D might be TRBD1 (6 bases). V lost 6 bases, J lost 0 bases, and 13 bases lay in between. The CDR3 extends over 15 amino acids. Germline V gives CDR1 MNHEY, CDR2 SVGAGI. The CDR3 sequence is CASSWTVLSTDTQYF. CDR3 nucleotide sequence: TGTGCCAGCAGCTGGACAGTGCTTAGCACAGATACGCAGTATTTT.

The genes are TRBV4-2 and TRBJ1-6; perhaps TRBD1 as D (5 bases). The CDR3 covers 14 residues. Deletions cut 0 bases from V and 7 bases from J, with 7 bases between. CDR1 is LGHNA, CDR2 YNFKEQ, per germline. The CDR3 bases are TGTGCCAGCAGCCAAGACAGGGAGAATTCACCCCTCCACTTT. Residues: CASSQDRENSPLHF.

This clonotype was detected a few times. The chain carries TRBV7-2 and TRBJ2-7, with D possibly TRBD2 on 7 matching bases. Germline V gives CDR1 SGHTA, CDR2 FQGNSA. Trimming took off 5 bases at V and 7 bases at J, with 33 bases between the two ends. This CDR3 spans 19 amino acids. The CDR3 bases are TGTGCCAGCAGCCCCCTACGTGGTATCGGGGGGCCTACCGGGGGTGAGCAGTACTTC. Residues: CASSPLRGIGGPTGGEQYF.

The J gene is TRBJ1-6, the V gene TRBV27; D gene ambiguous. CDR3 size: 14 residues. Germline-derived CDR1 and CDR2 are MNHEY and SMNVEV (reference sequence). The germline V and J ends were trimmed by 8 bases and 9 bases, with 17 bases remaining between them. The CDR3 reads CASAYSNGGSPLHF. The CDR3, as DNA: TGTGCCAGCGCCTACAGCAACGGTGGTTCACCCCTCCACTTT.

This clonotype turned up a few times. This CDR3 reads CASSQGPPQFSTYEQYF. DNA for the CDR3: TGCGCCAGCAGCCAAGGCCCACCACAGTTCTCCACTTACGAGCAGTACTTC. The chain couples TRBV4-1 to TRBJ2-7, with D hard to call. From germline, CDR1 is MGHRA and CDR2 YSYEKL. The CDR3 has 17 amino acids. V lost 1 base to trimming and J lost 4 bases, with 20 bases between them.

The V call is TRBV2, the J call TRBJ2-1, with a tentative D call TRBD1 (5 bases). Germline V gene data show CDR1 as SNHLY and CDR2 as FYNNEI. This CDR3 region has 14 residues. The CDR3 coding sequence is TGTGCTATAGGGGCAGTTACCACCTACAATGAGCAGTTCTTC. Translation gives CAIGAVTTYNEQFF.

The chain joins TRBV10-3 to TRBJ2-1, with D hard to call. The V and J ends lost 6 bases and 8 bases respectively, with 11 bases between them. The CDR3 consists of 12 residues. Germline V lookup: CDR1 ENHRY, CDR2 SYGVKD. The CDR3 region is CAISHLRDEQFF. The CDR3 DNA follows: TGTGCCATCAGCCATCTACGGGATGAGCAGTTCTTC.

This clonotype has a handful of counts. This chain joins TRBV3-1 and TRBJ2-5; no clear D. V was pared by 1 base and J by 5 bases, with 17 bases between. This CDR3 is built from 16 residues. CDR1 and CDR2 from the germline V gene are LGHDT and YNNKEL (reference sequence). The CDR3: CASSQGIGTRYETQYF. The CDR3 bases are TGTGCCAGCAGCCAAGGGATAGGAACTCGTTATGAGACCCAGTACTTC.

The chain is built from TRBV5-1 and TRBJ2-4; D is unclear. This CDR3 is built from 14 residues. V dropped 4 bases and J dropped 5 bases, with 13 bases sitting between them. Germline CDR1 is SGHRS and CDR2 is YFSETQ. As DNA, the CDR3 is TGCGCCAGCAGCGTGATTTCCGGTCAAAACATTCAGTACTTC. It encodes CASSVISGQNIQYF.

The genes are TRBV7-2 and TRBJ1-2; no clear D. This CDR3 is 13 amino acids long. The V end lost 6 bases, the J end lost 3 bases, and 11 bases lay between the germline ends. Germline V gene lookup returns CDR1 SGHTA and CDR2 FQGNSA. CDR3 residues: CASRPDADYGYTF. The CDR3 DNA reads TGTGCCAGCAGACCCGACGCGGACTATGGCTACACCTTC.

DNA for the CDR3: TGTGCCACCAGCCCCCGGGACACCCCCTACAATGAGCAGTTCTTC. It yields the protein CATSPRDTPYNEQFF. The genes are TRBV15 and TRBJ2-1; possibly TRBD1 for D (6 bases). CDR3 length: 15 amino acids. Germline values: CDR1 LNHNV, CDR2 YYDKDF (reference sequence). The V end was cut by 5 bases, the J end by 2 bases, with 13 bases between.

This chain connects TRBV4-2 to TRBJ2-7; 13 bases match TRBD2. CDR3 length: 20 amino acids. The V segment lost 4 bases and the J segment 1 base; nucleotides outside the gene matches: 16. Germline V CDR1 and CDR2: LGHNA, YNFKEQ. Here the CDR3 reads CASSRGLTSGGAGSSYEQYF. Written as DNA, the CDR3 is TGTGCCAGCAGCCGCGGTCTTACTAGCGGGGGGGCCGGGTCGTCCTACGAGCAGTACTTC.

V and J are TRBV7-2 and TRBJ2-1; TRBD1 aligns across 9 bases. CDR1 SGHTA and CDR2 FQGNSA come from the germline V gene. This CDR3 spans 15 amino acids. V gave up 1 base and J gave up 8 bases; unmatched junction bases: 6. The CDR3 DNA follows: TGTGCCAGCAGCTTAGAACAGGGGGCCGGCTATGAGCAGTTCTTC. It translates to CASSLEQGAGYEQFF.

The V call is TRBV7-2, the J call TRBJ2-3, with 8 bases aligning to TRBD1. Germline V CDR1 and CDR2: SGHTA, FQGNSA. The CDR3 loop spans 16 amino acids. J gave up 6 bases and V 5 bases, and 13 bases lay outside the gene matches. The CDR3, as DNA: TGTGCCAGCAGCCTCCTCGGGACAGGACCTCAGGATACGCAGTATTTT. This translates into CASSLLGTGPQDTQYF. Variable domain in full (rest from reference TRBV7-2 and TRBJ2-3): GAGVSQSPSNKVTEKGKDVELRCDPISGHTALYWYRQSLGQGLEFLIYFQGNSAPDKSGLPSDRFSAERTGGSVSTLTIQRTQQEDSAVYLCASSLLGTGPQDTQYFGPGTRLTVL.

J is TRBJ2-6 and V is TRBV24-1; 9 nucleotides line up with TRBD1. V gave up 3 bases and J gave up 0 bases; unmatched junction bases: 8. The CDR3 has 19 amino acids. Looked up from germline, CDR1 is KGHDR and CDR2 is SFDVKD. CDR3 in DNA: TGTGCCACCAGTGATCCTCCGGGACAGGGATTCTCTGGGGCCAACGTCCTGACTTTC. Amino acid sequence: CATSDPPGQGFSGANVLTF.

This chain links TRBV3-1 with TRBJ2-3; TRBD1 matches 7 bases. With V trimmed by 10 bases and J by 2 bases, 3 bases remained unmatched. CDR1 is LGHDT, CDR2 YNNKEL, per germline (reference sequence). The CDR3 length is 12 residues. The CDR3 is CATQGVTDTQYF. CDR3 coding DNA: TGTGCCACCCAGGGGGTCACAGATACGCAGTATTTT.

The chain joins TRBV27 to TRBJ2-1; 9 bases line up with TRBD2. Trimming at V came to 6 bases and at J to 2 bases, leaving 5 bases not matched to a gene. The CDR3 runs to 15 residues. The germline V gene encodes CDR1 MNHEY and CDR2 SMNVEV (reference sequence). Written as DNA, the CDR3 is TGTGCCAGCAGCGGAGCGGGAGGCCCCTACAATGAGCAGTTCTTC. Protein: CASSGAGGPYNEQFF.

This clonotype has only one observation. J is TRBJ2-7 and V is TRBV15; the match to TRBD1 covers 7 bases. V was pared by 6 bases and J by 3 bases, with 8 bases of the junction left unmatched. This CDR3 comprises 14 residues. In germline, CDR1 is LNHNV, CDR2 YYDKDF (reference sequence). The CDR3 nucleotides read TGTGCCACCAGGAGGGCAGGGGGTGTCTACGAGCAGTACTTC. Encoded protein: CATRRAGGVYEQYF.

The count of this clonotype is one. The CDR3 DNA reads TGTGCCAGCAGTCCCCAGGGTCGCGGCAATCAGCCCCAGCATTTT. Its protein is CASSPQGRGNQPQHF. The chain has TRBV12-3 or TRBV12-4 and TRBJ1-5; D may be TRBD1 (5 bases). CDR3 length: 15 amino acids. Trimming left V 5 bases short and J 2 bases short, with 13 bases between.